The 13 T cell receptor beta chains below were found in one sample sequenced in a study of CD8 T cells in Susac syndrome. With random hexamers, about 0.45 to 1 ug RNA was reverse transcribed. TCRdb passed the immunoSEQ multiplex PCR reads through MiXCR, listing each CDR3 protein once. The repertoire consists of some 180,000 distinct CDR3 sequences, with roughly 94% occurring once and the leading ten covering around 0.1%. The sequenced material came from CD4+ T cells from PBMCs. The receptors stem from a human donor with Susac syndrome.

As DNA, the CDR3 is TGTGCCAGCAGCTCCCTGGCCGGGGAGCTGTTTTTT. Translating it yields CASSSLAGELFF. The chain couples TRBV7-2 to TRBJ2-2; D not resolved. CDR3 length: 12 residues. The V end lost 4 bases, the J end lost 6 bases, and 6 bases lay between the germline ends. The germline V gene encodes CDR1 SGHTA and CDR2 FQGNSA.

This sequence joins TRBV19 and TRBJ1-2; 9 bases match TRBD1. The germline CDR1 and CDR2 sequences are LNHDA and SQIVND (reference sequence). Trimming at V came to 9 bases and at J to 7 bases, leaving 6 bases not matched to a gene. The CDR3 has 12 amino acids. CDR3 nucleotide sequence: TGTGCCAGCCGGACAGGGGATACTGGCTACACCTTC. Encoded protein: CASRTGDTGYTF. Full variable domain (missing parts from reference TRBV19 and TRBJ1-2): DGGITQSPKYLFRKEGQNVTLSCEQNLNHDAMYWYRQDPGQGLRLIYYSQIVNDFQKGDIAEGYSVSREKKESFPLTVTSAQKNPTAFYLCASRTGDTGYTFGSGTRLTVV.

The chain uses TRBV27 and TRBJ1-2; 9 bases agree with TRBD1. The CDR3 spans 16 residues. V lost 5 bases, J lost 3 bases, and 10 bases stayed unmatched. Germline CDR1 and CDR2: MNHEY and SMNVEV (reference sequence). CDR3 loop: CASSVNRGRGDYGYTF. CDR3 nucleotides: TGTGCCAGCAGTGTGAACAGGGGGCGCGGAGACTATGGCTACACCTTC.

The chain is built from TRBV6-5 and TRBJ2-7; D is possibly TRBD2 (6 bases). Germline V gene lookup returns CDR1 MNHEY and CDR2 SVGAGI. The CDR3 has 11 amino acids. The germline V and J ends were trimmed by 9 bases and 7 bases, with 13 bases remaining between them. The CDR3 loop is CASSDAGEQYF. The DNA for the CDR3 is TGTGCCAGTAGTGACGCGGGGGAGCAGTACTTC.

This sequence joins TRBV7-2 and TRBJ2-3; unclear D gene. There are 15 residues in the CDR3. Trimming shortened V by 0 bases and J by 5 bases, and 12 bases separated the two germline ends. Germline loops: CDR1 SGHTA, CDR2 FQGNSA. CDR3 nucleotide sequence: TGTGCCAGCAGCTTAGCGTTCTCGCGCATAGATACGCAGTATTTT. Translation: CASSLAFSRIDTQYF.

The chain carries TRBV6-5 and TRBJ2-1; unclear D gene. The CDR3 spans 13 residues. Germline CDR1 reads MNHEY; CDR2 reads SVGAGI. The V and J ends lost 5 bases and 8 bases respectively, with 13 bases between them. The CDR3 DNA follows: TGTGCCAGCAGTAACCCCGCAAGGGATGAGCAGTTCTTC. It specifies CASSNPARDEQFF.

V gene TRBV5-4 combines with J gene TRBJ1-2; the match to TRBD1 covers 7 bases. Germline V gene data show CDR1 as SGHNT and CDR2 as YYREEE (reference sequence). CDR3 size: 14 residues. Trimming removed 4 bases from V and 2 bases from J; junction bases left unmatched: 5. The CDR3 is CASSRDSSNYGYTF. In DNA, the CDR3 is TGTGCCAGCAGCCGGGACAGTTCGAACTATGGCTACACCTTC.

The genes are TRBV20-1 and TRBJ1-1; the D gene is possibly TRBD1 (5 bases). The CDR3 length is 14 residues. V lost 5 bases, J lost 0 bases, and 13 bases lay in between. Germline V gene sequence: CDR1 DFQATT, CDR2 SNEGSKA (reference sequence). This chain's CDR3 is CSAPLDSLNTEAFF. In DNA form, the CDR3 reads TGCAGTGCTCCATTAGACAGTTTGAACACTGAAGCTTTCTTT.

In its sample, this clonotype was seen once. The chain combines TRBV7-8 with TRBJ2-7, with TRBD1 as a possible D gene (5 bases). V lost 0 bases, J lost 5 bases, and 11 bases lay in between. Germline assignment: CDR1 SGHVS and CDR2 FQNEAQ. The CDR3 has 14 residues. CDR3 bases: TGTGCCAGCAGCTTAGCGCCAGGGAACCACGAGCAGTACTTC. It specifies CASSLAPGNHEQYF.

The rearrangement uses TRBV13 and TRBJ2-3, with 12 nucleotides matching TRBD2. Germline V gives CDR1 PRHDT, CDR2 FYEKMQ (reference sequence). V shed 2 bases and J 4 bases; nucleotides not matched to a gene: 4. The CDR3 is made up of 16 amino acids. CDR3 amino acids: CASSLLLAGGPDTQYF. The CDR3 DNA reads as TGTGCCAGCAGCTTATTACTAGCGGGAGGCCCAGATACGCAGTATTTT. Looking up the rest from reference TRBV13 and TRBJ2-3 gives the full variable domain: AAGVIQSPRHLIKEKRETATLKCYPIPRHDTVYWYQQGPGQDPQFLISFYEKMQSDKGSIPDRFSAQQFSDYHSELNMSSLELGDSALYFCASSLLLAGGPDTQYFGPGTRLTVL.

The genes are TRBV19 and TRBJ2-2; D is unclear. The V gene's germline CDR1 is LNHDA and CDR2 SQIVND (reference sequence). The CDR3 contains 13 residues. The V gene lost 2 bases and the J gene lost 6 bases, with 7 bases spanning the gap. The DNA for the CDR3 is TGTGCCAGTAGTATAAGAAGGTCCGGGGAGCTGTTTTTT. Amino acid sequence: CASSIRRSGELFF.

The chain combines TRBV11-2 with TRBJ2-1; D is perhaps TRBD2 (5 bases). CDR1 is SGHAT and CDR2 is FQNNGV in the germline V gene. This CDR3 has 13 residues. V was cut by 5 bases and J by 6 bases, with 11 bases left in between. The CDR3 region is CASSLDWVNEQFF. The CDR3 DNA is TGTGCCAGCAGCCTGGACTGGGTCAATGAGCAGTTCTTC.

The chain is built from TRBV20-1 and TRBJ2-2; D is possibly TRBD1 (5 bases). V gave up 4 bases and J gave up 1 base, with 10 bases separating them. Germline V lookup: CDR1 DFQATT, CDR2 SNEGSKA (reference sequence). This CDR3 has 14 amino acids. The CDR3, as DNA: TGCAGTGCTACCCGACAGCTGAACACCGGGGAGCTGTTTTTT. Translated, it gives CSATRQLNTGELFF.